A selection of T cell receptor beta chains follows, all from one sample in a study of T cells after yellow fever vaccination. MiXCR was run by TCRdb on the 5' RACE reads, yielding one entry per CDR3 protein. Found here are 250,000 to 400,000 distinct CDR3 sequences, 3.5% to 4.5% of them singletons; the top ten hold approximately 20%. Here the sequenced sample was PBMCs, taken 15 days after the yellow fever booster vaccination. The source of these receptors is a man aged 18 to 30 who received the YFV17D yellow fever vaccine. CDR3s include the opening cysteine and the closing phenylalanine or tryptophan. The D gene is left open where the match is weak. Clone size is shown for a subset of rows, as once, few, many or a class of expanded clone.

TRBV4-2	TRBJ2-2	many	TRBD2	CASSPEVASGANTGELFF	TGTGCCAGCAGCCCCGAAGTGGCTAGCGGGGCGAACACCGGGGAGCTGTTTTTT
TRBV11-1	TRBJ1-1	many	TRBD1	CATRQGGTEAFF	TGTGCCACTAGACAGGGCGGCACTGAAGCTTTCTTT
TRBV7-9	TRBJ1-5	many	TRBD1	CASSTEGGHQPQHF	TGTGCCAGCAGCACCGAAGGGGGCCATCAGCCCCAGCATTTT
TRBV4-3	TRBJ2-5	many	TRBD1	CASSQGTGWESQYF	TGCGCCAGCAGCCAAGGGACAGGGTGGGAATCCCAGTACTTC
TRBV7-3	TRBJ2-2	.	TRBD2	CASSLGPTSANTGELFF	TGTGCCAGCAGCTTAGGCCCGACTAGCGCGAACACCGGGGAGCTGTTTTTT
TRBV30	TRBJ2-3	.	TRBD2	CAWSPSGGATDTQYF	TGTGCCTGGAGTCCTAGCGGGGGGGCGACAGATACGCAGTATTTT
TRBV7-2	TRBJ2-5	many	.	CASSFSTGETQYF	TGTGCCAGCAGCTTTAGCACGGGGGAGACCCAGTACTTC
TRBV12-3/TRBV12-4	TRBJ2-4	few	TRBD1	CASSQTGFNIQYF	TGTGCCAGCAGCCAGACAGGGTTCAACATTCAGTACTTC
TRBV6-5	TRBJ2-7	many	.	CASSQAGAEQYF	TGTGCCAGCAGTCAGGCGGGGGCTGAGCAGTACTTC
TRBV7-2	TRBJ1-1	many	.	CASSLSRWNTEAFF	TGTGCCAGCAGCTTAAGCCGTTGGAACACTGAAGCTTTCTTT
TRBV20-1	TRBJ2-1	.	.	CSASGRGPNYINEQFF	TGCAGTGCTAGCGGGCGCGGGCCAAATTACATAAATGAGCAGTTCTTC
TRBV6-1	TRBJ1-2	few	.	CASSGYVGVTNYGYTF	TGTGCCAGCAGTGGATACGTCGGGGTCACGAACTATGGCTACACCTTC
TRBV20-1	TRBJ2-1	.	TRBD2	CSAVGLANNEQFF	TGCAGTGCGGTGGGACTAGCGAACAATGAGCAGTTCTTC
TRBV5-1	TRBJ1-1	many	TRBD1	CASTDRGYTEAFF	TGCGCCAGCACGGACAGGGGCTACACTGAAGCTTTCTTT
TRBV5-5	TRBJ2-5	.	.	CASSVRARTQETQYF	TGTGCCAGCAGCGTTCGGGCTAGGACTCAAGAGACCCAGTACTTC
TRBV6-4	TRBJ1-5	few	.	CASSGAMRFCQPQHF	TGTGCCAGCAGTGGGGCGATGCGGTTCTGTCAGCCCCAGCATTTT
TRBV29-1	TRBJ2-3	many	.	CSVRRVGGSDTQYF	TGCAGCGTCCGCAGGGTTGGGGGTTCAGATACGCAGTATTTT